This passage covers 24 T cell receptor beta chains from one sample sequenced in a study of early T cells in non-severe SARS-CoV-2 infection. TCRdb re-called the 5' RACE reads through MiXCR, storing one row per CDR3 protein. This sample has 100,000 to 150,000 distinct CDR3 sequences, with 15% found just once. The sequenced sample consisted of whole blood. These receptors all stem from an adult who was a healthcare worker with PCR-confirmed SARS-CoV-2 infection or an uninfected control (not recorded which).

This clonotype was seen more than once but under ten times. The V gene is TRBV7-9, the J gene TRBJ1-2; 9 bases line up with TRBD1. V dropped 5 bases and J dropped 2; count of bases not matched to a gene: 6. Germline lookup yields CDR1 SEHNR and CDR2 FQNEAQ (reference sequence). The CDR3 loop spans 15 amino acids. In DNA, the CDR3 is TGTGCCAGCAGCCGCACAGGGGGCGACAACTATGGCTACACCTTC. Protein product: CASSRTGGDNYGYTF. Supplemented by reference TRBV7-9 and TRBJ1-2, the full variable domain reads DTGVSQNPRHKITKRGQNVTFRCDPISEHNRLYWYRQTLGQGPEFLTYFQNEAQLEKSRLLSDRFSAERPKGSFSTLEIQRTEQGDSAMYLCASSRTGGDNYGYTFGSGTRLTVV.

The table lists this clonotype with a few counts. J is TRBJ2-6 and V is TRBV24-1; TRBD2 is a possible D gene (5 bases). The germline CDR1 and CDR2 sequences are KGHDR and SFDVKD. The CDR3 totals 17 residues. V lost 8 bases to trimming and J lost 1 base, with 17 bases between them. The CDR3 is CATTFAAGQSGANVLTF. The DNA of the CDR3 is TGTGCCACCACTTTCGCCGCGGGCCAATCTGGGGCCAACGTCCTGACTTTC.

This clonotype was counted many times. V is TRBV5-1 and J is TRBJ2-7; no firm D call. This CDR3 contains 13 residues. V gave up 4 bases and J gave up 3 bases, with 11 bases separating them. The germline V gene has CDR1 SGHRS and CDR2 YFSETQ. The CDR3 DNA reads TGCGCCAGCAGCCAGAACAGAGACTACGAGCAGTACTTC. This sequence encodes CASSQNRDYEQYF.

The V and J genes are TRBV9 and TRBJ2-5, with D perhaps matching TRBD2 (5 bases). The ends were cut back, 0 bases at V and 1 base at J, with 7 bases in the middle. CDR3 length equals 14 residues. In germline, CDR1 is SGDLS, CDR2 YYNGEE. CDR3 amino acids: CASSVAGIQETQYF. The CDR3 nucleotides read TGTGCCAGCAGCGTAGCGGGGATCCAAGAGACCCAGTACTTC.

This chain links TRBV5-4 with TRBJ2-7; D not resolved. V gave up 3 bases and J gave up 3 bases, with 10 bases separating them. The V gene's germline CDR1 is SGHNT and CDR2 YYREEE (reference sequence). The length of the CDR3 is 13 residues. CDR3 DNA sequence: TGTGCCAGCAGCTATAGGGAAAACTACGAGCAGTACTTC. As protein: CASSYRENYEQYF.

The chain uses TRBV30 and TRBJ2-7, with D perhaps matching TRBD1 (5 bases). Germline CDR1 GTSNPN, CDR2 SVGIG (reference sequence). The CDR3 contains 13 residues. Trimming cost V 3 bases and J 3 bases, with 12 bases left between them. In DNA form, the CDR3 reads TGTGCCTGGAGAACCCCTGACAGCTACGAGCAGTACTTC. This sequence encodes CAWRTPDSYEQYF.

This chain joins TRBV27 and TRBJ1-5; possible D gene TRBD1, 5 bases. CDR3 length equals 14 residues. V lost 1 base to trimming and J lost 7 bases, with 11 bases between them. In germline, CDR1 is MNHEY, CDR2 SMNVEV (reference sequence). In nucleotides, the CDR3 is TGTGCCAGCAGTTTATGGCAGGGAGAGCAGCCCCAGCATTTT. Translating gives CASSLWQGEQPQHF.

This clonotype was detected only a few times. V is TRBV4-1 and J is TRBJ2-7, with D perhaps matching TRBD2 (6 bases). CDR1 is MGHRA, CDR2 YSYEKL, per germline. The CDR3 is 15 residues long. V shed 1 base and J shed 2 bases, with 12 bases lying between them. CDR3 amino acids: CASSQAGGVTYEQYF. CDR3 nucleotide sequence: TGCGCCAGCAGCCAAGCTGGCGGGGTGACCTACGAGCAGTACTTC.

In its sample, this clonotype was seen many times. The chain uses TRBV15 and TRBJ1-4; tentatively, D is TRBD1 (5 bases). V shed 0 bases and J shed 11 bases, with 13 bases lying between them. The germline gives CDR1 LNHNV, CDR2 YYDKDF (reference sequence). The CDR3 runs 14 residues. CDR3 loop: CATSRDLGDSKLFF. The DNA for the CDR3 is TGTGCCACCAGCAGAGATTTGGGGGATTCCAAACTGTTTTTT. Full variable domain (missing parts from reference TRBV15 and TRBJ1-4): DAMVIQNPRYQVTQFGKPVTLSCSQTLNHNVMYWYQQKSSQAPKLLFHYYDKDFNNEADTPDNFQSRRPNTSFCFLDIRSPGLGDTAMYLCATSRDLGDSKLFFGSGTQLSVL.

The CDR3 DNA sequence: TGCGCCAGCAGCTCAGGGACAGGGAATGAAAAACTGTTTTTT. This encodes CASSSGTGNEKLFF. The chain has TRBV5-1 and TRBJ1-4; 9 bases match TRBD1. Germline V gene sequence: CDR1 SGHRS, CDR2 YFSETQ. After removal of 3 bases from V and 5 bases from J, the junction contained 2 bases not matched to a gene. This CDR3 contains 14 residues.

This clonotype was counted between two and nine times. This chain connects TRBV6-1 to TRBJ1-6; 8 bases agree with TRBD1. Trimming removed 4 bases from V and 12 bases from J; junction bases left unmatched: 5. CDR1 and CDR2 from the germline V gene are MNHNS and SASEGT. This CDR3 is built from 13 residues. The CDR3 DNA reads as TGTGCCAGCAGTGGACAGGGGTGGGGACCCCTCCACTTT. This gives the protein CASSGQGWGPLHF.

In its sample, this clonotype was seen a few times. This chain joins TRBV4-2 and TRBJ2-3; tentatively, D is TRBD2 (5 bases). Germline assignment: CDR1 LGHNA and CDR2 YNFKEQ. Trimming cost V 2 bases and J 0 bases, with 15 bases left between them. This CDR3 comprises 17 residues. CDR3 coding DNA: TGTGCCAGCAGCCAAAGAACCCAGCGGAAAAGCACAGATACGCAGTATTTT. The encoded protein is CASSQRTQRKSTDTQYF.

The V call is TRBV5-1, the J call TRBJ1-1; D gene unclear. Germline V lookup: CDR1 SGHRS, CDR2 YFSETQ. CDR3 length: 14 amino acids. The V and J ends lost 9 bases and 5 bases respectively, with 20 bases between them. This CDR3 is CAILSPPSATEAFF. CDR3 DNA sequence: TGCGCCATCCTGTCTCCCCCTTCCGCGACTGAAGCTTTCTTT.

This clonotype was seen a few times. The chain employs TRBV10-3 and TRBJ1-1; the match to TRBD1 covers 7 bases. The germline CDR1 and CDR2 sequences are ENHRY and SYGVKD. This CDR3 has 12 residues. V was pared by 5 bases and J by 3 bases, with 0 bases of the junction left unmatched. DNA of the CDR3: TGTGCCATCAGTCAGGGGGACACTGAAGCTTTCTTT. Translation: CAISQGDTEAFF.

This clonotype has just a few counts. The chain employs TRBV5-4 and TRBJ1-2; TRBD1 is a possible D gene (6 bases). The CDR3 consists of 15 residues. The V gene lost 6 bases and the J gene lost 1 base, with 16 bases spanning the gap. Germline-derived CDR1 and CDR2 are SGHNT and YYREEE (reference sequence). CDR3 DNA sequence: TGTGCCAGCACCCCCGGGGGGCAGAATAACTATGGCTACACCTTC. Its protein is CASTPGGQNNYGYTF.

This clonotype was found a few times. The V and J genes are TRBV6-6 and TRBJ2-2; a weak D match, TRBD1 (5 bases). The CDR3 runs 17 residues. Between the trimmed V and J ends, which lost 6 bases and 1 base, there was a span of 18 bases. Germline CDR1 and CDR2: MNHNY and SVGAGI (reference sequence). CDR3 in DNA: TGTGCCAGCAGCGGCTCCGTGGGGCAGGGGAACACCGGGGAGCTGTTTTTT. It yields the protein CASSGSVGQGNTGELFF.

The chain uses TRBV6-1 and TRBJ2-1; 9 positions agree with TRBD1. From germline, CDR1 is MNHNS and CDR2 SASEGT. The length of the CDR3 is 16 residues. Trimming took 2 bases from V and 4 from J; bases not matched to a gene: 6. The CDR3 loop is CASSEHGDRVYNEQFF. CDR3 coding DNA: TGTGCCAGCAGTGAACACGGGGACAGGGTTTACAATGAGCAGTTCTTC.

This clonotype was seen at least ten times. The chain uses TRBV6-5 and TRBJ2-6; either TRBD1 or TRBD2 may supply D (5 bases each). Per the germline V gene, CDR1 is MNHEY and CDR2 is SVGAGI. Trimming took off 4 bases at V and 0 bases at J, with 16 bases between the two ends. The length of the CDR3 is 18 residues. CDR3 nucleotides: TGTGCCAGCAGTTCTACCTATCCTGGGGGCTCTGGGGCCAACGTCCTGACTTTC. This sequence encodes CASSSTYPGGSGANVLTF.

The table lists this clonotype with many counts. The chain recombines TRBV2 with TRBJ2-7; D not certain. The CDR3 sequence is 13 residues long. Germline V gene data show CDR1 as SNHLY and CDR2 as FYNNEI. V was shortened by 5 bases and J by 0 bases, with 8 bases between the two germline ends. CDR3: CASSSDISYEQYF. The CDR3 DNA follows: TGTGCCAGCAGTTCCGACATCTCCTACGAGCAGTACTTC.

The J gene is TRBJ1-6, the V gene TRBV6-5, with TRBD1 identical over 7 bases. Losses at the gene ends were 6 bases for V and 8 bases for J; bases not matched to a gene: 13. This CDR3 spans 16 amino acids. The germline gives CDR1 MNHEY, CDR2 SVGAGI. The CDR3 loop reads CASSRSGTAIYSPLHF. Written as DNA, the CDR3 is TGTGCCAGCAGCCGTTCCGGGACAGCGATTTATTCACCCCTCCACTTT.

V usage is TRBV5-4 and J usage is TRBJ2-7; a weak D match, TRBD1 (6 bases). The CDR3 is 13 residues long. V lost 9 bases and J 4 bases, leaving 17 bases between the germline ends. Germline values: CDR1 SGHNT, CDR2 YYREEE (reference sequence). CDR3 residues: CANSRGPDYEQYF. DNA of the CDR3: TGTGCCAACTCCAGGGGCCCGGATTACGAGCAGTACTTC.

This clonotype was counted only a few times. V gene TRBV2 combines with J gene TRBJ1-1; D gene unclear. V lost 4 bases and J lost 1, with 10 bases in between. The CDR3 contains 14 residues. Germline loops: CDR1 SNHLY, CDR2 FYNNEI. Written as DNA, the CDR3 is TGTGCCAGCAGTGCTATTACCCCGAACACTGAAGCTTTCTTT. Residues: CASSAITPNTEAFF.

This clonotype was seen a handful of times. The genes are TRBV4-1 and TRBJ2-1; TRBD2 matches at 11 bases. CDR1 is MGHRA, CDR2 YSYEKL, per germline. The ends lost 1 base at V and 0 bases at J; junction bases unmatched: 5. This CDR3 has 18 residues. As DNA, the CDR3 is TGCGCCAGCAGCCAAGGGCTAGCGGGGGGTAACTCCTACAATGAGCAGTTCTTC. The encoded protein is CASSQGLAGGNSYNEQFF.

This clonotype was seen a handful of times. This chain uses TRBV20-1 with TRBJ2-3; the D is unclear. Per the germline V gene, CDR1 is DFQATT and CDR2 is SNEGSKA (reference sequence). This CDR3 is 10 amino acids long. The CDR3 coding sequence is TGCAGCGTTGACGCAGATACGCAGTATTTT. This translates into CSVDADTQYF.